A selection of T cell receptor beta chains follows, all from one sample in a study of glioma-infiltrating T cells after dendritic cell vaccination. Libraries were prepared by immunoSEQ multiplex PCR; TCRdb keeps only in-frame clonotypes and omits some of them. Of some 110,000 clones detected, nearly 90% appear once; the ten largest clones hold approximately 2.7%. The sequenced sample was blood, obtained after dendritic cell vaccination. These receptors were collected from a human donor with glioblastoma. CDR3s include the opening cysteine and the closing phenylalanine or tryptophan. The D gene is left open where the match is weak. Where a row states a size, it is once, few, many or the class of an expanded clone; other rows omit it.

DNA: TGCGCCAGCAGCTACGATACTATCTACAATGAGCAGTTCTTC
CDR3: CASSYDTIYNEQFF
size: NA
D: NA
V: TRBV5-1
J: TRBJ2-1

DNA: TGTGCCAGCAGCTTGACGGGAACTGCCGAGGGCTACACCTTC
CDR3: CASSLTGTAEGYTF
size: NA
D: NA
V: TRBV5-4
J: TRBJ1-2

DNA: TGTGCCATCAGTGAGTCGAAGGGGCTGAACACTGAAGCTTTCTTT
CDR3: CAISESKGLNTEAFF
size: once
D: NA
V: TRBV10-3
J: TRBJ1-1

DNA: TGCGCCAGCAGCTTGGCCGGACAGGGGCAAGGTGGCTACACCTTC
CDR3: CASSLAGQGQGGYTF
size: NA
D: TRBD1
V: TRBV5-1
J: TRBJ1-2

DNA: TGCGCCAGCAGCCATGACAGGGACCTTTATGGCTACACCTTC
CDR3: CASSHDRDLYGYTF
size: NA
D: TRBD1
V: TRBV10-1
J: TRBJ1-2

DNA: TGTGCCAGCAGCTTGGGGGGGCCTGTATCAATCCTCAACTATGGCTACACCTTC
CDR3: CASSLGGPVSILNYGYTF
size: once
D: NA
V: TRBV5-4
J: TRBJ1-2

DNA: TGTGCCAGCAGCCTCCAGGGGGCGACCGGGGAGCTGTTTTTT
CDR3: CASSLQGATGELFF
size: NA
D: TRBD1
V: TRBV2
J: TRBJ2-2

DNA: TGTGCCAGCAGGGGACAGGCCGAGACTCAGCCCCAGCATTTT
CDR3: CASRGQAETQPQHF
size: NA
D: TRBD1
V: TRBV2
J: TRBJ1-5

DNA: TGCGCCAGCAGTCAATTAGTGGCTAGCGGGAGGGGCAATGAGCAGTTCTTC
CDR3: CASSQLVASGRGNEQFF
size: NA
D: TRBD2
V: TRBV23-1
J: TRBJ2-1

DNA: TGCGCCAGCAGCTTGTATCCAGGGGACCCCTACGAGCAGTACTTC
CDR3: CASSLYPGDPYEQYF
size: NA
D: NA
V: TRBV5-1
J: TRBJ2-7

DNA: TGTGCCAGCTGGACAGAAGGGTATAATTCACCCCTCCACTTT
CDR3: CASWTEGYNSPLHF
size: NA
D: NA
V: TRBV2
J: TRBJ1-6

DNA: TGTGCCAGCAGCGTAGCGGGGGGTAACACCGGGGAGCTGTTTTTT
CDR3: CASSVAGGNTGELFF
size: NA
D: TRBD2
V: TRBV9
J: TRBJ2-2

DNA: TGCGCCAGCAGCCAAGTTGGCCAGCCCCAGCATTTT
CDR3: CASSQVGQPQHF
size: NA
D: NA
V: TRBV4-1
J: TRBJ1-5

DNA: TGTGCCAGCAGGCTCCTAGCGGTGCCCACAGATACGCAGTATTTT
CDR3: CASRLLAVPTDTQYF
size: NA
D: TRBD2
V: TRBV2
J: TRBJ2-3

DNA: TGCAGCGTTACAGGGAAAGAGACCCAGTACTTC
CDR3: CSVTGKETQYF
size: NA
D: NA
V: TRBV29-1
J: TRBJ2-5

DNA: TGTGCCAGCCGCTGGACAGGGGGATCCTACGAGCAGTACTTC
CDR3: CASRWTGGSYEQYF
size: NA
D: TRBD1
V: TRBV2
J: TRBJ2-7

DNA: TGTGCCAGCAGCAGGACAGGGGGCGACGAGCAGTACTTC
CDR3: CASSRTGGDEQYF
size: NA
D: TRBD1
V: TRBV5-5
J: TRBJ2-7

DNA: TGTGCCAGCAGTTTATCCGGACAGGGGGGTCGCCAGCCCCAGCATTTT
CDR3: CASSLSGQGGRQPQHF
size: NA
D: TRBD1
V: TRBV27
J: TRBJ1-5

DNA: TGTGCCAGCAGCTTGACCGGCCGGACAGGGGGACCTACCTACGAGCAGTACTTC
CDR3: CASSLTGRTGGPTYEQYF
size: NA
D: TRBD1
V: TRBV5-8
J: TRBJ2-7

DNA: TGTGCCAGCAGCTTGACCTTAGCGGGAGAGAATCAGTTCTTC
CDR3: CASSLTLAGENQFF
size: NA
D: TRBD2
V: TRBV7-9
J: TRBJ2-1

DNA: TGCAGCGTTGTCGGGGGGGGGTATCTTGTCAACGCCGACGAGCAGTACTTC
CDR3: CSVVGGGYLVNADEQYF
size: NA
D: TRBD2
V: TRBV29-1
J: TRBJ2-7

DNA: TGTGCCAGCAGCTTGGGGGACAGGGCGTACTACGAGCAGTACTTC
CDR3: CASSLGDRAYYEQYF
size: NA
D: TRBD1
V: TRBV5-4
J: TRBJ2-7